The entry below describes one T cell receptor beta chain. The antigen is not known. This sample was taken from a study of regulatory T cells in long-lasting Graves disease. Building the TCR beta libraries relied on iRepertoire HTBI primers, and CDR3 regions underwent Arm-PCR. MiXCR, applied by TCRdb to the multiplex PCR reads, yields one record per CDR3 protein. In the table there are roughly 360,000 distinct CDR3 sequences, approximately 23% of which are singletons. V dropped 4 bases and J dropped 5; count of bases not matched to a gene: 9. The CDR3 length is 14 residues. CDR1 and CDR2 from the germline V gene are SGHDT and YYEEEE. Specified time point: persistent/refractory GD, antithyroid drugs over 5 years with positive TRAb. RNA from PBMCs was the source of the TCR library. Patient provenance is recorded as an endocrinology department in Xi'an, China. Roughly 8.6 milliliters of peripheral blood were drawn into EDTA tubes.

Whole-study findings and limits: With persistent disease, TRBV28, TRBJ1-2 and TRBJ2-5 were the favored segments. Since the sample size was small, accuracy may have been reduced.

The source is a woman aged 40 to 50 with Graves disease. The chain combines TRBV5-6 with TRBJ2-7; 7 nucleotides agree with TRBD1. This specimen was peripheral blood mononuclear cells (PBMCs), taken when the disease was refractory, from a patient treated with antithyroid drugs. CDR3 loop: CASSLTGNKHEQYF. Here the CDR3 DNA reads TGTGCCAGCAGCCTGACAGGGAATAAGCACGAGCAGTACTTC.